This T cell receptor beta chain was recovered during a study of blood T cell repertoires in COVID-19. Sequencing used immunoSEQ multiplex PCR; TCRdb keeps in-frame clones, though not all of them. This sample has hundreds of thousands of clones, with roughly 85% found just once. The sequenced sample was peripheral blood. This TCR was sampled from a woman aged 50 to 60 who had recovered from COVID-19.

CDR3 protein: CAILIGTGGSGYTF. The CDR3 DNA follows: TGTGCCATCCTAATCGGGACAGGGGGTAGTGGCTACACCTTC. The gene calls are TRBV2 and TRBJ1-2, with 11 positions matching TRBD1. From germline, CDR1 is SNHLY and CDR2 FYNNEI. The CDR3 is 14 residues long. The V gene end was trimmed by 10 bases and the J gene end by 7 bases; junction bases not matched to a gene: 11.